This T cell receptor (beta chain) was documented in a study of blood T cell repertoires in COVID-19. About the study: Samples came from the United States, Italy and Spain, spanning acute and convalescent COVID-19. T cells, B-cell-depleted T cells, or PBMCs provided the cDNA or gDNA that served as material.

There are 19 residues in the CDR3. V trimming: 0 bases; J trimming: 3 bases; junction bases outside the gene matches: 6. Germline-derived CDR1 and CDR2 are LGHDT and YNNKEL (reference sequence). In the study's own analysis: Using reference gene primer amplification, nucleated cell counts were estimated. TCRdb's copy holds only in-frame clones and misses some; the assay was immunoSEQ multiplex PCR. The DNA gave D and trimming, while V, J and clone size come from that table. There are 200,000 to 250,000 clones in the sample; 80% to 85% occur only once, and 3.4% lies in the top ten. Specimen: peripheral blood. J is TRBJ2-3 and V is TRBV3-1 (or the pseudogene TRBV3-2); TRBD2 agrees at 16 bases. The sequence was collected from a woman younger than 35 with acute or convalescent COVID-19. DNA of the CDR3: TGTGCCAGCAGCCAAGATGGGGGACTAGCGGGAGGGAAAACAGATACGCAGTATTTT. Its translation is CASSQDGGLAGGKTDTQYF.